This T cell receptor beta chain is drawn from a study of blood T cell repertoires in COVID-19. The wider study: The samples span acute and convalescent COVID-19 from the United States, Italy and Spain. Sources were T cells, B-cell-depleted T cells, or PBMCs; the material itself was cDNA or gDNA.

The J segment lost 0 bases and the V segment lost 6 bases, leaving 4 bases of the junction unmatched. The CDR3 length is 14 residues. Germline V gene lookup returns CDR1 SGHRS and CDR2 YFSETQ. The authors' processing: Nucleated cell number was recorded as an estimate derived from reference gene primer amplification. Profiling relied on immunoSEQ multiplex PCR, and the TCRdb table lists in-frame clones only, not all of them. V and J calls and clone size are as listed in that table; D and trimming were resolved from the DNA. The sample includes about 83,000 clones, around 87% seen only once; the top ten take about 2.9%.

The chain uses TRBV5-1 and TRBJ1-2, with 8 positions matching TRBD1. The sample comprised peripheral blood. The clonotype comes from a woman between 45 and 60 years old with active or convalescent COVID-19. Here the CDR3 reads CASTQGGTNYGYTF. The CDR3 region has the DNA TGCGCCAGCACACAGGGGGGTACTAACTATGGCTACACCTTC.